This TCR beta chain was obtained from a study of blood T cell repertoires in COVID-19. TCRdb's copy holds only in-frame clones and misses some; the assay was immunoSEQ multiplex PCR. The top ten clones hold over 2% of a sample with 200,000 to 250,000 clones, roughly 82% of them seen once. Study members were between roughly 18 and 100 years old and lived in 24 US regions. Recovered status applied to Cohort 3 donors who had two consecutive negative PCRs. It also applied to those with clearance or with symptom resolution. Trimming took off 4 bases at V and 10 bases at J, with 16 bases between the two ends. This CDR3 spans 14 amino acids. Per germline, CDR1 LNHDA and CDR2 SQIVND (reference sequence).

The receptor's source is a woman aged 45-65 years who had recovered from COVID-19. The sequenced material came from PBMCs or T cells enriched from blood (not recorded which). The rearrangement links TRBV19 to TRBJ1-4, with D perhaps matching TRBD1 (5 bases). The CDR3 sequence is CASSNRDSPRKLFF. CDR3 bases: TGTGCCAGTAGTAACAGAGACAGTCCCCGAAAACTGTTTTTT.